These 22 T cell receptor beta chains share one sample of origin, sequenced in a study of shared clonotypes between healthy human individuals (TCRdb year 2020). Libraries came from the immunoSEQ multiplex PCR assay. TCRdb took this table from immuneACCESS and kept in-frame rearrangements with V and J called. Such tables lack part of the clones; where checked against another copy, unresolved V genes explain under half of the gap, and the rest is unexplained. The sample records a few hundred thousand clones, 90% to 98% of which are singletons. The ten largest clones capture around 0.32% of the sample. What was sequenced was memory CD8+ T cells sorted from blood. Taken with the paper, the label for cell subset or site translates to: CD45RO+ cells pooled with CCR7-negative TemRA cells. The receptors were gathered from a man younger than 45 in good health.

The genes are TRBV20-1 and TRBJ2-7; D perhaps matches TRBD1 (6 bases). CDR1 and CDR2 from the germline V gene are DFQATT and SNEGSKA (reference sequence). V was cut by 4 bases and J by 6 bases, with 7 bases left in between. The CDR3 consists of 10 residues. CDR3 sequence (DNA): TGCAGTGCTACAGGGGTCGAGCAGTACTTC. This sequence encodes CSATGVEQYF.

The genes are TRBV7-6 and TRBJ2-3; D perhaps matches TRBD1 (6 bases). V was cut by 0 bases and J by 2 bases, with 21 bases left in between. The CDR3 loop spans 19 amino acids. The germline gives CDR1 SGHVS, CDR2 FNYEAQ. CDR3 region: CASSLALGPTGLITDTQYF. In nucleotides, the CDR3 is TGTGCCAGCAGCTTAGCGCTCGGACCGACAGGTCTTATCACAGATACGCAGTATTTT.

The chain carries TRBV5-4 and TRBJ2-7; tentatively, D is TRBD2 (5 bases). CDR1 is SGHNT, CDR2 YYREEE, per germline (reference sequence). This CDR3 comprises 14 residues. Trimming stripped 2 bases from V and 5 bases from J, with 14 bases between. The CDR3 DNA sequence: TGTGCCAGCAGCTTTCCCGGGGAGAGGGACGAGCAGTACTTC. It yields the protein CASSFPGERDEQYF.

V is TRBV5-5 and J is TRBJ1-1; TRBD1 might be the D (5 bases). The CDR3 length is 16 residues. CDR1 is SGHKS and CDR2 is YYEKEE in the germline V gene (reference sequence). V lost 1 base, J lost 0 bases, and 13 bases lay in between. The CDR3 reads CASSLRWGLMNTEAFF. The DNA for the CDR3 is TGTGCCAGCAGCTTGCGGTGGGGCCTCATGAACACTGAAGCTTTCTTT.

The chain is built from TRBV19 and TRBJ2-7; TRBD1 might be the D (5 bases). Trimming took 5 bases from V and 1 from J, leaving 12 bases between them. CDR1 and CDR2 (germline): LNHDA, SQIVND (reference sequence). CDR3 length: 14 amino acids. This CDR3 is CASSPTVVSYEQYF. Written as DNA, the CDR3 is TGTGCCAGTAGTCCGACAGTGGTATCCTACGAGCAGTACTTC.

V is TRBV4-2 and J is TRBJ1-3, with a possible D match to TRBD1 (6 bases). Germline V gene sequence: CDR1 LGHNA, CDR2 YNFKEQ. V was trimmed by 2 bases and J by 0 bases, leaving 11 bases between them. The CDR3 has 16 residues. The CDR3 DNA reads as TGTGCCAGCAGCCAAAGGGGGGCCAGCTCTGGAAACACCATATATTTT. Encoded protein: CASSQRGASSGNTIYF.

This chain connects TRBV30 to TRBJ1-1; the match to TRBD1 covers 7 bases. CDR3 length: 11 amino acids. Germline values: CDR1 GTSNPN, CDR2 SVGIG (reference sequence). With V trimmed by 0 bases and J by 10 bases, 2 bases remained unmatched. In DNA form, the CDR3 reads TGTGCCTGGAGTGTACACAGGGGAGCTTTCTTT. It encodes CAWSVHRGAFF. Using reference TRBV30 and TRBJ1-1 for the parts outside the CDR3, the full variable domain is SQTIHQWPATLVQPVGSPLSLECTVEGTSNPNLYWYRQAAGRGLQLLFYSVGIGQISSEVPQNLSASRPQDRQFILSSKKLLLSDSGFYLCAWSVHRGAFFGQGTRLTVV.

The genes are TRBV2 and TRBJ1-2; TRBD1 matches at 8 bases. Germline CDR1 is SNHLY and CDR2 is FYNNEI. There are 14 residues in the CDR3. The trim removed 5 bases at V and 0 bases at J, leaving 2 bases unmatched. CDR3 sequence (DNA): TGTGCCAGCAGTAGGACAGGGACTAACTATGGCTACACCTTC. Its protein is CASSRTGTNYGYTF.

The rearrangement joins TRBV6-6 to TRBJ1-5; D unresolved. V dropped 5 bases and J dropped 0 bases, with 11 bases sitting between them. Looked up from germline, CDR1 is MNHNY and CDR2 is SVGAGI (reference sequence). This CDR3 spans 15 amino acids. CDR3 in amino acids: CASSLTPYSNQPQHF. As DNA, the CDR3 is TGTGCCAGCAGTCTAACCCCTTATAGCAATCAGCCCCAGCATTTT.

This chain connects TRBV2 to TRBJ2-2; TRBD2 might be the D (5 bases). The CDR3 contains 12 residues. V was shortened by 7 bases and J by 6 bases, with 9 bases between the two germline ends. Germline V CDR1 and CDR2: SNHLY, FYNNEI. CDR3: CASILLAGELFF. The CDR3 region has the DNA TGTGCCAGCATTTTACTAGCCGGGGAGCTGTTTTTT.

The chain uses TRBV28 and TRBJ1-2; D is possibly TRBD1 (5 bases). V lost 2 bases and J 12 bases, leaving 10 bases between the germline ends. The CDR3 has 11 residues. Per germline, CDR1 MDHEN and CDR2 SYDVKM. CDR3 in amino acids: CASSLGHVNTF. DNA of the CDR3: TGTGCCAGCAGTTTAGGACACGTTAACACCTTC.

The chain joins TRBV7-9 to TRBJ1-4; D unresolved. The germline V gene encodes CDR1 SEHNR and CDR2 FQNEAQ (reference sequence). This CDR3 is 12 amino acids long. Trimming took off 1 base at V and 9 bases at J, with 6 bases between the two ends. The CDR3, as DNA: TGTGCCAGCAGCTTAGGCTTCCAAAAACTGTTTTTT. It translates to CASSLGFQKLFF.

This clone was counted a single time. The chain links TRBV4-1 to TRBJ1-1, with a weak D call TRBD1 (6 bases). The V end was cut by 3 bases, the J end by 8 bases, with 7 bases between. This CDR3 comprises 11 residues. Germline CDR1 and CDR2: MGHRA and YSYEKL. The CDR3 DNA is TGCGCCAGCAGCCAGGGGGCGGAAGCTTTCTTT. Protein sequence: CASSQGAEAFF.

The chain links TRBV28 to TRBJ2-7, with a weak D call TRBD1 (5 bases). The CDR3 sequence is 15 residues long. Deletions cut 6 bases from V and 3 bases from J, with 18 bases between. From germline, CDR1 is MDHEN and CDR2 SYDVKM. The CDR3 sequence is CASSPGSDPGYEQYF. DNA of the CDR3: TGTGCCAGCAGCCCAGGGTCGGACCCAGGCTACGAGCAGTACTTC.

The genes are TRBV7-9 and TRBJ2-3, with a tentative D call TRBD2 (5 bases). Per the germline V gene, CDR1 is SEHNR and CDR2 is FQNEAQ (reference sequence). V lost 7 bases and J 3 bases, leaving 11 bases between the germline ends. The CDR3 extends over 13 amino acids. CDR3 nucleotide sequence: TGTGCCAGCACCACCCTAGCAACAGATACGCAGTATTTT. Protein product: CASTTLATDTQYF. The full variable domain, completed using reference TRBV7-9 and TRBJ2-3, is DTGVSQNPRHKITKRGQNVTFRCDPISEHNRLYWYRQTLGQGPEFLTYFQNEAQLEKSRLLSDRFSAERPKGSFSTLEIQRTEQGDSAMYLCASTTLATDTQYFGPGTRLTVL.

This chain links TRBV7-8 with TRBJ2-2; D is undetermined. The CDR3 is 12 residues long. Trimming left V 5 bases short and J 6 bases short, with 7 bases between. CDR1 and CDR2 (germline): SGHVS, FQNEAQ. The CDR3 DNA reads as TGTGCCAGCAGCCCATATTCCGGGGAGCTGTTTTTT. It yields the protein CASSPYSGELFF.

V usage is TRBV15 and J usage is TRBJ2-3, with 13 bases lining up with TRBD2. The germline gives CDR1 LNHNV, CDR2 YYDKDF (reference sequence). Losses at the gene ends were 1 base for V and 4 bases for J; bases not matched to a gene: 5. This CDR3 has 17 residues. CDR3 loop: CATSRAGLAGRADTQYF. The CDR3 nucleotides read TGTGCCACCAGCAGAGCGGGACTAGCGGGGAGGGCAGATACGCAGTATTTT.

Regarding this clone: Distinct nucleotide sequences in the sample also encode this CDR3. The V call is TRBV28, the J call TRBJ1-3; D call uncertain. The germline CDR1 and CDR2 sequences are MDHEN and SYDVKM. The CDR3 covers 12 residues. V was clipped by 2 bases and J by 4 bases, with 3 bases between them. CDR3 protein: CASSLRGNTIYF. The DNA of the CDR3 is TGTGCCAGCAGTTTACGGGGAAACACCATATATTTT.

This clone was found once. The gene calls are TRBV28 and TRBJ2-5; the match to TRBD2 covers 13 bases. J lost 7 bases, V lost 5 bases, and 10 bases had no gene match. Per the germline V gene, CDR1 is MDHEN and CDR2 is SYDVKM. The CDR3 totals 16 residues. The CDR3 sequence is CASSGGTSGTRGTQYF. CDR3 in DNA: TGTGCCAGCAGTGGAGGGACTAGCGGGACGAGGGGGACCCAGTACTTC.

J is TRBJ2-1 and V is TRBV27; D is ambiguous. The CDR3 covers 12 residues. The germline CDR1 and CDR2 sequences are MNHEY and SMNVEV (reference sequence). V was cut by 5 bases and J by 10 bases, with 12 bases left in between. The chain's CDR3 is CASSGPVTEQFF. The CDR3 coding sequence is TGTGCCAGCAGTGGCCCGGTCACGGAGCAGTTCTTC.

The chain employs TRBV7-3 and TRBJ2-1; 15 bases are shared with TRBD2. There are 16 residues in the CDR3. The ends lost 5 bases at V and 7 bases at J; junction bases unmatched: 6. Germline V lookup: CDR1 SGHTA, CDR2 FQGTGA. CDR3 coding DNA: TGTGCCAGCAGCCTAATCGGGACTAGCGGGAGGAATGAGCAGTTCTTC. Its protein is CASSLIGTSGRNEQFF.

CDR3 nucleotides: TGTGCCAGCAGCTCAAAGGGTTTGGTCCTGAACCCCGAGACCCAGTACTTC. Protein sequence: CASSSKGLVLNPETQYF. The rearrangement uses TRBV7-9 and TRBJ2-5, with unresolved D. Germline CDR1 reads SEHNR; CDR2 reads FQNEAQ (reference sequence). The CDR3 is 17 residues long. Trimming cost V 4 bases and J 5 bases, with 23 bases left between them. Full variable domain (remainder filled in from reference TRBV7-9 and TRBJ2-5): DTGVSQNPRHKITKRGQNVTFRCDPISEHNRLYWYRQTLGQGPEFLTYFQNEAQLEKSRLLSDRFSAERPKGSFSTLEIQRTEQGDSAMYLCASSSKGLVLNPETQYFGPGTRLLVL.